What follows are 4 T cell receptor beta chains derived from one specimen sequenced in a study of response to subunit inactivated influenza vaccine. TCRdb processed the RT-PCR reads anew with MiXCR; each CDR3 protein has one entry. The sample lists roughly 620,000 distinct CDR3 sequences; over 9% were seen once. The data were also submitted as part of a second study, on T cells expressing NK-cell markers. Per that study: Production of TCR beta cDNA relied on 5'RACE template switching with UMIs.

This specimen was PBMCs from blood, taken on the day of vaccination. These receptors were obtained from a man aged 45-65 years who received an inactivated influenza vaccine.

This clonotype was counted between two and nine times. The chain joins TRBV6-2 or TRBV6-3 to TRBJ2-7; 7 positions match TRBD1. The CDR3 spans 14 residues. Trimming at V came to 3 bases and at J to 3 bases, leaving 5 bases not matched to a gene. Germline V gene data show CDR1 as MNHEY and CDR2 as SVGEGT. DNA of the CDR3: TGTGCCAGCAGTTATTCGGACAGGAGCTACGAGCAGTACTTC. Residues: CASSYSDRSYEQYF.

This clonotype was counted only a few times. The gene calls are TRBV12-3 or TRBV12-4 and TRBJ2-5; D gene uncertain. Trimming took off 4 bases at V and 5 bases at J, with 8 bases between the two ends. The CDR3 length is 12 residues. CDR3 bases: TGTGCCAGCAGTTCGATGTCGGAGACCCAGTACTTC. Translating gives CASSSMSETQYF.

In this sample, this clonotype turned up a few times. V is TRBV2 and J is TRBJ1-1; D gene unclear. Germline V gene sequence: CDR1 SNHLY, CDR2 FYNNEI. V dropped 11 bases and J dropped 2 bases, with 12 bases sitting between them. The CDR3 consists of 12 residues. The chain's CDR3 is CAGERANTEAFF. The CDR3 nucleotides are TGTGCCGGCGAGCGGGCAAACACTGAAGCTTTCTTT. Filled out from reference TRBV2 and TRBJ1-1, the complete variable domain reads EPEVTQTPSHQVTQMGQEVILRCVPISNHLYFYWYRQILGQKVEFLVSFYNNEISEKSEIFDDQFSVERPDGSNFTLKIRSTKLEDSAMYFCAGERANTEAFFGQGTRLTVV.

This clonotype was found a few times. This chain joins TRBV5-1 and TRBJ2-7, with D perhaps matching TRBD2 (6 bases). CDR1 and CDR2 from the germline V gene are SGHRS and YFSETQ. The CDR3 covers 15 residues. V was clipped by 1 base and J by 2 bases, with 13 bases between them. CDR3 sequence reads: CASSLRTGVTYEQYF. Here the CDR3 DNA reads TGCGCCAGCAGCTTGAGGACGGGGGTGACCTACGAGCAGTACTTC.